A single sample gave rise to the 14 T cell receptor beta chains below, sequenced in a study of blood T cell repertoires in COVID-19. Assay used: immunoSEQ multiplex PCR; TCRdb lists only in-frame clones, some missing. The sample has 250,000 or so clones; 85% to 90% are singletons. The sample taken for sequencing was PBMCs or T cells enriched from blood (not recorded which). The receptor source for this set is a man in his forties or fifties who had recovered from COVID-19.

In its sample, this clone was seen once. The rearrangement links TRBV5-1 to TRBJ2-3; perhaps TRBD2 as D (5 bases). V was trimmed by 0 bases and J by 0 bases, leaving 11 bases between them. Germline CDR1 and CDR2: SGHRS and YFSETQ. This CDR3 region has 16 residues. CDR3 sequence: CASSLGAGRSTDTQYF. The DNA for the CDR3 is TGCGCCAGCAGCTTGGGGGCGGGCCGTAGCACAGATACGCAGTATTTT.

V and J are TRBV5-4 and TRBJ2-1, with D perhaps matching TRBD2 (5 bases). The length of the CDR3 is 16 residues. V was clipped by 1 base and J by 3 bases, with 14 bases between them. Germline lookup yields CDR1 SGHNT and CDR2 YYREEE (reference sequence). This CDR3 is CASSLRLTNDYNEQFF. In DNA, the CDR3 is TGTGCCAGCAGCTTGCGACTAACCAACGACTACAATGAGCAGTTCTTC.

V gene TRBV4-1 combines with J gene TRBJ1-5; D unclear. Looked up from germline, CDR1 is MGHRA and CDR2 is YSYEKL. The CDR3 has 14 amino acids. The V and J ends lost 0 bases and 3 bases respectively, with 6 bases between them. CDR3: CASSQEQYNQPQHF. The CDR3 coding sequence is TGCGCCAGCAGCCAAGAACAGTACAATCAGCCCCAGCATTTT.

The chain combines TRBV5-1 with TRBJ2-6; D is undetermined. CDR3 size: 18 residues. V lost 0 bases and J 0 bases, leaving 13 bases between the germline ends. Germline V CDR1 and CDR2: SGHRS, YFSETQ. CDR3 region: CASSLAPGFSSGANVLTF. As DNA, the CDR3 is TGCGCCAGCAGCTTGGCCCCGGGTTTTAGCTCTGGGGCCAACGTCCTGACTTTC.

The genes are TRBV5-1 and TRBJ2-7; D might be TRBD2 (6 bases). V was cut by 4 bases and J by 7 bases, with 21 bases left in between. The CDR3 is 15 amino acids. Germline-derived CDR1 and CDR2 are SGHRS and YFSETQ. The CDR3 loop reads CASSIEAGEVFEQYF. CDR3 in DNA: TGCGCCAGCAGCATCGAAGCGGGTGAAGTTTTTGAGCAGTACTTC.

V and J are TRBV28 and TRBJ1-5; D is perhaps TRBD1 (5 bases). The CDR3 has 16 amino acids. CDR1 is MDHEN and CDR2 is SYDVKM in the germline V gene. V was cut by 6 bases and J by 3 bases, with 18 bases left in between. CDR3 protein: CASRHRTTRSNQPQHF. CDR3 in DNA: TGTGCCAGCAGGCACAGGACGACTAGATCCAATCAGCCCCAGCATTTT.

This rearrangement joins TRBV19 to TRBJ2-5; 7 nucleotides line up with TRBD2. The CDR3 is 14 amino acids. The J segment lost 5 bases and the V segment lost 1 base, leaving 4 bases of the junction unmatched. The germline V gene encodes CDR1 LNHDA and CDR2 SQIVND (reference sequence). In DNA form, the CDR3 reads TGTGCCAGTAGTATAGGGACTAGTTTGGAGACCCAGTACTTC. It translates to CASSIGTSLETQYF.

V usage is TRBV24-1 and J usage is TRBJ2-5, with 9 bases aligning to TRBD1. The CDR3 length is 15 residues. Trimming cost V 4 bases and J 5 bases; bases outside gene matches: 7. The germline CDR1 and CDR2 sequences are KGHDR and SFDVKD. DNA of the CDR3: TGTGCCACCAGTGACCTCGGGACAGGGTACGAGACCCAGTACTTC. Protein product: CATSDLGTGYETQYF.

This clone was recorded a few times. The gene calls are TRBV12-5 and TRBJ1-1; 7 nucleotides agree with TRBD1. V shed 6 bases and J 4 bases; nucleotides not matched to a gene: 23. The CDR3 runs to 19 residues. Germline CDR1 is LGHNT and CDR2 is FRNRAP. DNA of the CDR3: TGTGCTAGTGGGAGATCCCAATCTACCGAGACAGGGATCGGCACTGAAGCTTTCTTT. The encoded protein is CASGRSQSTETGIGTEAFF.

Remarks on this clone: Likely a read error: the CDR3 ends without its conserved phenylalanine or tryptophan. No DNA is shown, since the ends of the CDR3 on it are uncertain; the CDR3 is the one TCRdb lists. V and J are TRBV20-1 and TRBJ1-2; the tabulated D call, TRBD1, remains unverified against the DNA. From its first to its last residue, the CDR3 has 8 amino acids. The V gene's germline CDR1 is DFQATT and CDR2 SNEGSKA (reference sequence). This CDR3 reads CSAYNRVR.

This clone was counted a single time. The chain combines TRBV5-4 with TRBJ2-1; perhaps TRBD2 as D (7 bases). V shed 5 bases and J shed 6 bases, with 12 bases lying between them. Germline-derived CDR1 and CDR2 are SGHNT and YYREEE (reference sequence). The CDR3 spans 13 residues. CDR3 residues: CASRVGGRNEQFF. CDR3 DNA: TGTGCCAGCAGAGTCGGGGGGCGCAATGAGCAGTTCTTC.

This chain joins TRBV2 and TRBJ1-5; 10 bases match TRBD1. With V trimmed by 4 bases and J by 5 bases, 2 bases remained unmatched. Per the germline V gene, CDR1 is SNHLY and CDR2 is FYNNEI. This CDR3 contains 14 residues. The CDR3 nucleotides read TGTGCCAGCAGTGCGGGACAGGGGTATCAGCCCCAGCATTTT. Protein product: CASSAGQGYQPQHF.

This clone was seen just once. The CDR3 region has the DNA TGTGCCAGCAGTGGAGGGGGAAACACTGAAGCTTTCTTT. Its protein is CASSGGGNTEAFF. This chain uses TRBV6-4 with TRBJ1-1; weak D call: TRBD1 (6 bases). Trimming left V 4 bases short and J 2 bases short, with 8 bases between. The germline V gene encodes CDR1 MRHNA and CDR2 SNTAGT. CDR3 length equals 13 residues.

The chain is built from TRBV3-1 (or the pseudogene TRBV3-2) and TRBJ2-1; 12 bases align to TRBD2. Germline CDR1 is LGHDT and CDR2 is YNNKEL (reference sequence). CDR3 length: 16 residues. With V trimmed by 1 base and J by 2 bases, 0 bases remained unmatched. This chain's CDR3 is CASSQASGGAYNEQFF. DNA for the CDR3: TGTGCCAGCAGCCAAGCTAGCGGGGGGGCCTACAATGAGCAGTTCTTC.